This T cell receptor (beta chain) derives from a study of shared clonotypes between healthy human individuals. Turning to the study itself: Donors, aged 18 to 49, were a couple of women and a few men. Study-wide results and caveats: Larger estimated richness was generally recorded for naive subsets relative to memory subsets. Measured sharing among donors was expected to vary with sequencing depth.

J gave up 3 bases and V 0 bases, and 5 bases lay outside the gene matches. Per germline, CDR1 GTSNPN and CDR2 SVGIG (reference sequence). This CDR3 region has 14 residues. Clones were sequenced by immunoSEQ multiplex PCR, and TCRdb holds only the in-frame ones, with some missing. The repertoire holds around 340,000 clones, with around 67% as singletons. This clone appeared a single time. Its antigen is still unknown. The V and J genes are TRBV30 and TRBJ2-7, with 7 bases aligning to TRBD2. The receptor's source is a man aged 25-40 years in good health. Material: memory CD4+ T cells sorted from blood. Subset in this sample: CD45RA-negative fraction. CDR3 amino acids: CAWSVSAGDYEQYF. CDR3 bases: TGTGCCTGGAGTGTCTCGGCGGGAGACTACGAGCAGTACTTC. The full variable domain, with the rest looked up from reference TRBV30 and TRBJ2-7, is SQTIHQWPATLVQPVGSPLSLECTVEGTSNPNLYWYRQAAGRGLQLLFYSVGIGQISSEVPQNLSASRPQDRQFILSSKKLLLSDSGFYLCAWSVSAGDYEQYFGPGTRLTVT.